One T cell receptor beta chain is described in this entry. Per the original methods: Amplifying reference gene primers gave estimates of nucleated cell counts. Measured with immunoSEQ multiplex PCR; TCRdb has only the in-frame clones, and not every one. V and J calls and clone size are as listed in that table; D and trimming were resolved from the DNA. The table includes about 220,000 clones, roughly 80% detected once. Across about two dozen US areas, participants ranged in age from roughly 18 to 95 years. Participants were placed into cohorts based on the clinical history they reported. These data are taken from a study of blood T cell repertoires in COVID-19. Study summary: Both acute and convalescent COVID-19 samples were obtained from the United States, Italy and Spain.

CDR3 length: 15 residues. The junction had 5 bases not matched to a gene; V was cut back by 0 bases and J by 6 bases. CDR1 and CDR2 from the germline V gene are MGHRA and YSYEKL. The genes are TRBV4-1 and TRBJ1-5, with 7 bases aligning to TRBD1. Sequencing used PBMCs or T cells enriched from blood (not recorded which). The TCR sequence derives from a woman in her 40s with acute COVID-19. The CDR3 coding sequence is TGCGCCAGCAGCCAAGAGTTACAGGGGTTTCAGCCCCAGCATTTT. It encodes CASSQELQGFQPQHF.